This record looks at one T cell receptor (beta chain) sequence and its context. The record originates from a study of blood T cell repertoires in COVID-19. On the study more broadly: Sources were T cells, B-cell-depleted T cells, or PBMCs; the material itself was cDNA or gDNA.

Assay: immunoSEQ multiplex PCR; the TCRdb copy retains only in-frame clones and omits some. The sample lists hundreds of thousands of clones, roughly 87% occurring once. The source is a human donor in a cohort sampled during active COVID-19. The sequencing input was peripheral blood.

CDR3 nucleotide sequence: TGTGCCAGCAGTCCGCGGACAGGGCCCTACGAGCAGTACTTC. This translates into CASSPRTGPYEQYF. The chain links TRBV5-4 to TRBJ2-7, with 8 bases that match TRBD1. The J segment lost 2 bases and the V segment lost 5 bases, leaving 6 bases of the junction unmatched. This CDR3 spans 14 amino acids. Looked up from germline, CDR1 is SGHNT and CDR2 is YYREEE (reference sequence).